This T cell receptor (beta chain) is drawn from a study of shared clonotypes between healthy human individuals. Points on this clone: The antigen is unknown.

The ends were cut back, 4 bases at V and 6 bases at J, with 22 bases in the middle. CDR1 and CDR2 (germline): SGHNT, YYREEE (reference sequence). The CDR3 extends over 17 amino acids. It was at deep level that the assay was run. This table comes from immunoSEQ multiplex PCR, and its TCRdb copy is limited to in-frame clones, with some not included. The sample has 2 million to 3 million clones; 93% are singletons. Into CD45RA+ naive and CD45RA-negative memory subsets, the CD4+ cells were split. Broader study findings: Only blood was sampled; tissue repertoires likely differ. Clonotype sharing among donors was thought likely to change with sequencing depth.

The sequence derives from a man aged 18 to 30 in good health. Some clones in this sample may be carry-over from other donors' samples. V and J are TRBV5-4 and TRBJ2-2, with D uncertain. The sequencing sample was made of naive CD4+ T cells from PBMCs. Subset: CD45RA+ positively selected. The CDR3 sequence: CASSKPRPPVGPGELFF. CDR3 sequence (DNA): TGTGCCAGCAGCAAACCACGACCCCCGGTGGGTCCCGGGGAGCTGTTTTTT.